One and the same sample provided the 30 T cell receptor beta chains below, sequenced in a study of breast tumors, draining lymph nodes, adjacent tissues. TCRdb independently ran MiXCR on the multiplex PCR reads; one entry per CDR3 protein. The repertoire has about 31,000 distinct CDR3 sequences, 60% to 70% of them found once; the top ten carry 15% to 20%. The material sequenced was breast tumor tissue. These receptors all come from a female donor with breast cancer. Some clones in this sample may be carry-over from other donors' samples.

CDR3 amino acids: CASSLGTVKNYGYTF. The CDR3 bases are TGTGCCAGCAGCTTAGGGACAGTTAAAAACTATGGCTACACCTTC. The V gene is TRBV11-2, the J gene TRBJ1-2, with D tentatively TRBD1 (6 bases). The CDR3 extends over 15 amino acids. The V end lost 1 base, the J end lost 2 bases, and 11 bases lay between the germline ends. Germline CDR1 is SGHAT and CDR2 is FQNNGV.

This chain joins TRBV5-5 and TRBJ2-3, with TRBD2 as a possible D gene (5 bases). Trimming stripped 5 bases from V and 5 bases from J, with 21 bases between. CDR1 and CDR2 (germline): SGHKS, YYEKEE (reference sequence). The CDR3 loop spans 16 amino acids. CDR3 DNA: TGTGCCAGCAGTTCCGGGATTACCGGGGTGAGAGATACGCAGTATTTT. Amino acids: CASSSGITGVRDTQYF.

The chain links TRBV20-1 to TRBJ2-1; 9 bases are a match to TRBD2. The CDR3 spans 14 residues. The germline V gene has CDR1 DFQATT and CDR2 SNEGSKA (reference sequence). The V gene end was trimmed by 0 bases and the J gene end by 7 bases; junction bases not matched to a gene: 4. CDR3 in amino acids: CSARDQSGRNEQFF. CDR3 coding DNA: TGCAGTGCTAGAGATCAGAGCGGGAGGAATGAGCAGTTCTTC.

The chain carries TRBV11-3 and TRBJ2-2; no definite D call. The length of the CDR3 is 14 residues. Germline assignment: CDR1 SGHNT and CDR2 YENEEA. V lost 2 bases, J lost 3 bases, and 7 bases lay in between. The CDR3 spells CASSLSGDTGELFF. The CDR3 nucleotides are TGTGCCAGCAGCTTATCTGGGGACACCGGGGAGCTGTTTTTT.

In this sample, this clonotype is medium-sized (0.01 to 0.1%). The rearrangement joins TRBV7-8 to TRBJ2-2; D possibly corresponds to TRBD1 (8 bases). Germline-derived CDR1 and CDR2 are SGHVS and FQNEAQ. V shed 6 bases and J shed 4 bases, with 15 bases lying between them. There are 15 residues in the CDR3. CDR3 loop: CASRQGGAGTGELFF. The DNA of the CDR3 is TGTGCCAGCAGACAGGGGGGGGCTGGCACCGGGGAGCTGTTTTTT.

This rearrangement joins TRBV9 to TRBJ2-2; TRBD1 might be the D (6 bases). The germline V and J ends were trimmed by 0 bases and 6 bases, with 9 bases remaining between them. The CDR3 runs to 14 residues. Germline values: CDR1 SGDLS, CDR2 YYNGEE. The CDR3 region is CASSVVQGAGELFF. In nucleotides, the CDR3 is TGTGCCAGCAGCGTAGTACAGGGCGCCGGGGAGCTGTTTTTT.

The table lists this clonotype with many counts. The chain uses TRBV4-2 and TRBJ2-2; D might be TRBD2 (5 bases). CDR1 and CDR2 from the germline V gene are LGHNA and YNFKEQ. V was cut by 6 bases and J by 0 bases, with 14 bases left in between. The CDR3 spans 16 residues. In DNA form, the CDR3 reads TGTGCCAGCAGACACGAGACCGGGGCGAACACCGGGGAGCTGTTTTTT. Its protein is CASRHETGANTGELFF.

This clonotype appeared once. The chain links TRBV12-3 or TRBV12-4 to TRBJ1-1, with D unresolved. Trimming removed 7 bases from V and 5 bases from J, with 23 bases in between. The CDR3 contains 16 residues. CDR3 in DNA: TGTGCCAGCACCCCGGACCGCAGAGCGATTGGGACTGAAGCTTTCTTT. This translates into CASTPDRRAIGTEAFF.

This clonotype was observed a few times. The gene calls are TRBV29-1 and TRBJ1-2; no clear D. Trimming stripped 3 bases from V and 9 bases from J, with 8 bases between. The germline gives CDR1 SQVTM, CDR2 ANQGSEA. This CDR3 comprises 10 residues. The CDR3 DNA sequence: TGCAGCGTTGACGACGGAAGCTACACCTTC. Its protein product is CSVDDGSYTF.

This clonotype has only a few counts. Its ends do not fully match the called genes, so a read error is possible. The chain links TRBV20-1 to TRBJ2-7; 8 bases are shared with TRBD2. Germline V gives CDR1 DFQATT, CDR2 SNEGSKA (reference sequence). This CDR3 is 14 amino acids long. The CDR3 loop reads CSARDLGRAYEQCF. CDR3 nucleotide sequence: TGCAGTGCTAGGGATCTCGGGAGGGCCTACGAGCAGTGCTTC.

V is TRBV6-6 and J is TRBJ1-4; D remains unclear. Germline loops: CDR1 MNHNY, CDR2 SVGAGI (reference sequence). V was cut by 7 bases and J by 2 bases, with 2 bases left in between. CDR3 length equals 11 residues. The CDR3 nucleotides read TGTGCCAGCACCACTAATGAAAAACTGTTTTTT. Its protein product is CASTTNEKLFF.

This clonotype has ten or more counts. The chain carries TRBV3-1 and TRBJ1-2, with TRBD1 matching over 8 bases. CDR1 LGHDT and CDR2 YNNKEL come from the germline V gene (reference sequence). V lost 4 bases, J lost 1 base, and 5 bases stayed unmatched. The CDR3 contains 15 residues. CDR3 in DNA: TGTGCCAGCAGCCTGACGGGACAGGATAACTATGGCTACACCTTC. This translates into CASSLTGQDNYGYTF.

The J gene is TRBJ2-7, the V gene TRBV10-3, with TRBD1 matching over 7 bases. Germline-derived CDR1 and CDR2 are ENHRY and SYGVKD. V shed 11 bases and J 3 bases; nucleotides not matched to a gene: 16. The CDR3 sequence is 15 residues long. The CDR3 sequence: CAAPGQSAGDYEQYF. The CDR3 nucleotides read TGTGCCGCCCCGGGACAGTCCGCCGGAGACTACGAGCAGTACTTC.

The V gene is TRBV29-1, the J gene TRBJ1-2; no firm D call. Deletions cut 1 base from V and 4 bases from J, with 13 bases between. This CDR3 has 14 amino acids. Per the germline V gene, CDR1 is SQVTM and CDR2 is ANQGSEA. CDR3 loop: CSVEGWTLSYGYTF. CDR3 in DNA: TGCAGCGTTGAAGGGTGGACCTTAAGCTATGGCTACACCTTC.

This clonotype was counted many times. V usage is TRBV18 and J usage is TRBJ2-3; 8 positions match TRBD1. V trimming: 3 bases; J trimming: 3 bases; junction bases outside the gene matches: 5. The CDR3 totals 15 residues. Germline assignment: CDR1 KGHSH and CDR2 LQKENI. CDR3: CASSPGQGGTDTQYF. CDR3 sequence (DNA): TGTGCCAGCTCACCCGGACAGGGTGGGACAGATACGCAGTATTTT.

The CDR3 spells CASSPGTGGDQETQYF. CDR3 DNA sequence: TGTGCCAGCAGCCCAGGGACAGGGGGCGACCAAGAGACCCAGTACTTC. This chain joins TRBV9 and TRBJ2-5; 12 bases map to TRBD1. CDR1 is SGDLS, CDR2 YYNGEE, per germline. There are 16 residues in the CDR3. Trimming cost V 4 bases and J 0 bases; bases outside gene matches: 4.

The chain carries TRBV11-2 and TRBJ2-7; 9 nucleotides line up with TRBD2. V was pared by 1 base and J by 7 bases, with 8 bases of the junction left unmatched. In germline, CDR1 is SGHAT, CDR2 FQNNGV. The CDR3 loop spans 15 amino acids. In nucleotides, the CDR3 is TGTGCCAGCAGCTTAGTGGGCGGGAGGGTGGAGGAGCAGTACTTC. This gives the protein CASSLVGGRVEEQYF.

This chain joins TRBV20-1 and TRBJ2-7; unclear D gene. Per germline, CDR1 DFQATT and CDR2 SNEGSKA (reference sequence). V lost 6 bases to trimming and J lost 0 bases, with 12 bases between them. The length of the CDR3 is 13 residues. The CDR3 loop is CSAGSADSYEQYF. CDR3 coding DNA: TGCAGTGCAGGGTCGGCGGACTCCTACGAGCAGTACTTC.

The rearrangement links TRBV5-1 to TRBJ2-2; 7 nucleotides match TRBD2. CDR1 and CDR2 from the germline V gene are SGHRS and YFSETQ. CDR3 length: 15 amino acids. V trimming: 0 bases; J trimming: 6 bases; junction bases outside the gene matches: 5. Here the CDR3 reads CASSLGGTTAGELFF. Here the CDR3 DNA reads TGCGCCAGCAGCTTGGGGGGGACTACGGCCGGGGAGCTGTTTTTT. Full variable domain (rest looked up from reference TRBV5-1 and TRBJ2-2): KAGVTQTPRYLIKTRGQQVTLSCSPISGHRSVSWYQQTPGQGLQFLFEYFSETQRNKGNFPGRFSGRQFSNSRSEMNVSTLELGDSALYLCASSLGGTTAGELFFGEGSRLTVL.

The rearrangement links TRBV24-1 to TRBJ1-2; D gene ambiguous. CDR1 is KGHDR, CDR2 SFDVKD, per germline. Trimming stripped 2 bases from V and 0 bases from J, with 6 bases between. CDR3 length: 14 residues. The CDR3 nucleotides are TGTGCCACCAGTGATTCCATAGCTAACTATGGCTACACCTTC. Its protein product is CATSDSIANYGYTF.

This clonotype was counted between two and nine times. The genes are TRBV5-1 and TRBJ2-7; 7 bases line up with TRBD1. The V segment lost 2 bases and the J segment 4 bases; nucleotides outside the gene matches: 6. There are 14 residues in the CDR3. CDR1 and CDR2 (germline): SGHRS, YFSETQ. The CDR3 sequence: CASSFGTGAYEQYF. Written as DNA, the CDR3 is TGCGCCAGCAGCTTCGGCACAGGGGCTTACGAGCAGTACTTC. Using reference TRBV5-1 and TRBJ2-7 for the parts outside the CDR3, the full variable domain is KAGVTQTPRYLIKTRGQQVTLSCSPISGHRSVSWYQQTPGQGLQFLFEYFSETQRNKGNFPGRFSGRQFSNSRSEMNVSTLELGDSALYLCASSFGTGAYEQYFGPGTRLTVT.

This clonotype was observed many times. In nucleotides, the CDR3 is TGTGCCATCAGTGCTAGACTAGCGCGGTATAATGAGCAGTTCTTC. Its translation: CAISARLARYNEQFF. The chain joins TRBV10-3 to TRBJ2-1; TRBD2 aligns across 8 bases. V lost 4 bases to trimming and J lost 7 bases; unmatched junction nucleotides: 9. Germline V gene data show CDR1 as ENHRY and CDR2 as SYGVKD. This CDR3 spans 15 amino acids.

To note about this clonotype: One junction end disagrees with the germline gene, perhaps due to a read error. The genes are TRBV20-1 and TRBJ2-5; 9 nucleotides line up with TRBD2. CDR3 length: 14 residues. The germline CDR1 and CDR2 sequences are DFQATT and SNEGSKA (reference sequence). The chain's CDR3 is CSGREGGGGETQYF. In DNA form, the CDR3 reads TGCAGTGGTAGAGAGGGCGGGGGGGGAGAGACCCAGTACTTC.

This clonotype is medium-sized by share. The chain links TRBV7-9 to TRBJ2-7; the match to TRBD1 covers 7 bases. The J segment lost 6 bases and the V segment lost 5 bases, leaving 7 bases of the junction unmatched. The CDR3 has 13 residues. Germline V gives CDR1 SEHNR, CDR2 FQNEAQ (reference sequence). CDR3 loop: CASSPTGLSEQYF. For the CDR3, the DNA is TGTGCCAGCAGCCCGACAGGGTTAAGCGAGCAGTACTTC.

The genes are TRBV7-3 and TRBJ1-5; maybe TRBD1 (5 bases). The V gene's germline CDR1 is SGHTA and CDR2 FQGTGA. V was clipped by 5 bases and J by 0 bases, with 11 bases between them. The CDR3 runs to 15 residues. The CDR3: CASSQGASSNQPQHF. The CDR3, as DNA: TGTGCCAGCAGCCAAGGGGCTAGTAGCAATCAGCCCCAGCATTTT.

By sample share, this clonotype is medium-sized (0.01 to 0.1%). This chain uses TRBV29-1 with TRBJ1-4, with TRBD1 matching 7 bases. The junction had 11 bases not matched to a gene; V was cut back by 7 bases and J by 3 bases. The germline V gene has CDR1 SQVTM and CDR2 ANQGSEA. The CDR3 covers 15 residues. The CDR3, as DNA: TGCAGCGGTCTTTTTACAGGGGATGCTAATGAAAAACTGTTTTTT. Its translation is CSGLFTGDANEKLFF.

The DNA of the CDR3 is TGCAGTGCTCAAGACGCACGCTCCTACGAGCAGTACTTC. As protein: CSAQDARSYEQYF. The V call is TRBV20-1, the J call TRBJ2-7; D not resolved. This CDR3 comprises 13 residues. Germline V gene sequence: CDR1 DFQATT, CDR2 SNEGSKA (reference sequence). Trimming cost V 5 bases and J 0 bases, with 11 bases left between them.

This clonotype rates as medium-sized. The chain is built from TRBV30 and TRBJ2-7, with D unresolved. Per the germline V gene, CDR1 is GTSNPN and CDR2 is SVGIG (reference sequence). V lost 1 base to trimming and J lost 3 bases, with 13 bases between them. The CDR3 is 14 residues long. In nucleotides, the CDR3 is TGTGCCTGGAGTGCGGCTTTGGTCGTCTACGAGCAGTACTTC. Encoded protein: CAWSAALVVYEQYF.

V gene TRBV28 combines with J gene TRBJ2-7; no clear D. This CDR3 is 15 amino acids long. The V end was cut by 4 bases, the J end by 0 bases, with 13 bases between. Germline-derived CDR1 and CDR2 are MDHEN and SYDVKM. DNA of the CDR3: TGTGCCAGCAGTTCCCCATTCGGTGGCTCCTACGAGCAGTACTTC. Its protein product is CASSSPFGGSYEQYF.

The chain couples TRBV19 to TRBJ1-4; D is perhaps TRBD1 (5 bases). Between the trimmed V and J ends, which lost 2 bases and 5 bases, there was a span of 9 bases. From germline, CDR1 is LNHDA and CDR2 SQIVND (reference sequence). This CDR3 is 14 amino acids long. The CDR3 nucleotides read TGTGCCAGTAGTATAAGTAGGGGAAATGAAAAACTGTTTTTT. The encoded protein is CASSISRGNEKLFF.